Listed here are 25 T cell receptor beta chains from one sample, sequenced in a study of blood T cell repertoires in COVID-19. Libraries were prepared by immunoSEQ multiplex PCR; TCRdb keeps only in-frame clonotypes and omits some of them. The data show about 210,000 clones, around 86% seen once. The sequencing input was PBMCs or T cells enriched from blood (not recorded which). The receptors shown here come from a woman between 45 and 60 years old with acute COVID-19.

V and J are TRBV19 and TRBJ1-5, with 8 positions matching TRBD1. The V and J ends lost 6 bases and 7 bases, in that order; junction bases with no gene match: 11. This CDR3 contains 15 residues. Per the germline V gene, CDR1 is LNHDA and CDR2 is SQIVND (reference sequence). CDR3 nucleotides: TGTGCCAGTAGGGCCGGGGCACAGGGGGGACAGCCCCAGCATTTT. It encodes CASRAGAQGGQPQHF.

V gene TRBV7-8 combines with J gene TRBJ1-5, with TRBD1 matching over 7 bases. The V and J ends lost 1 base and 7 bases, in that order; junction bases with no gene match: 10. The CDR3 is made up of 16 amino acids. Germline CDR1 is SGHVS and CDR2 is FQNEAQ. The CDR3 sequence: CASSLGYRGGVQPQHF. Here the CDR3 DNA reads TGTGCCAGCAGCTTAGGGTACAGGGGAGGAGTCCAGCCCCAGCATTTT.

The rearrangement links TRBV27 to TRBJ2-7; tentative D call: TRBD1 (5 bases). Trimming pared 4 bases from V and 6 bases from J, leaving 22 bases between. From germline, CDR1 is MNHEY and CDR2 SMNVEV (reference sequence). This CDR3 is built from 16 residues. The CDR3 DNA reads TGTGCCAGCAGTTCCTCCTCCGGGCAGGGTCATAGCGAGCAGTACTTC. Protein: CASSSSSGQGHSEQYF.

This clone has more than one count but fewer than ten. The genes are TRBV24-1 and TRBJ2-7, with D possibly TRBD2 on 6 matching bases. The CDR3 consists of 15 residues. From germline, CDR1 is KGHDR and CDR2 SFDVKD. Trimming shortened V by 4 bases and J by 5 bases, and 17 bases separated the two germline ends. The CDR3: CATSETGLARDEQYF. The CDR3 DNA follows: TGTGCCACCAGTGAGACGGGACTGGCAAGAGACGAGCAGTACTTC.

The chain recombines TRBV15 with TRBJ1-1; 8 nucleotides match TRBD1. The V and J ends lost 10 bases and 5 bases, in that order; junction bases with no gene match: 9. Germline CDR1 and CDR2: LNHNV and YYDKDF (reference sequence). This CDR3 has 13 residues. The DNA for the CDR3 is TGTGCCATCCGACAGGGGACGAGTACTGAAGCTTTCTTT. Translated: CAIRQGTSTEAFF.

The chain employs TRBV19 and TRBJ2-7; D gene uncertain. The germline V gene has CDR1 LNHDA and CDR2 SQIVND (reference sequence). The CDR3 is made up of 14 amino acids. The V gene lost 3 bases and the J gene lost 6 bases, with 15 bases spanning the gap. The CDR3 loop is CASSIGSLSSEQYF. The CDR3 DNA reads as TGTGCCAGTAGTATTGGTAGCTTGTCGTCCGAGCAGTACTTC.

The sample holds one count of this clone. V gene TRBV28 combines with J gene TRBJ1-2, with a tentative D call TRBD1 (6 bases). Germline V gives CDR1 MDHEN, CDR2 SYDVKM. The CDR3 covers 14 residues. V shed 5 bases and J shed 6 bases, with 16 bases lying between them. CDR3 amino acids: CASSEVARGDGYTF. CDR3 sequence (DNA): TGTGCCAGCAGTGAAGTTGCCAGGGGAGATGGCTACACCTTC.

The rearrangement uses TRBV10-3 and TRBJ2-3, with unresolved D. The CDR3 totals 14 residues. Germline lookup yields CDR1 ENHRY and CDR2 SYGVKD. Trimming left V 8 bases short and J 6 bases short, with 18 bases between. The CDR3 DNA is TGTGCCATCTCATCGCAGCGACCGACGGATACGCAGTATTTT. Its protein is CAISSQRPTDTQYF.

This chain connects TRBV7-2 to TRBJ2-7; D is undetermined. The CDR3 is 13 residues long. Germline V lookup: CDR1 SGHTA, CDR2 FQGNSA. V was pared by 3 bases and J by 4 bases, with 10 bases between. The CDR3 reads CASSFSLRYEQYF. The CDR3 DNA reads TGTGCCAGCAGCTTCTCCCTTAGATACGAGCAGTACTTC.

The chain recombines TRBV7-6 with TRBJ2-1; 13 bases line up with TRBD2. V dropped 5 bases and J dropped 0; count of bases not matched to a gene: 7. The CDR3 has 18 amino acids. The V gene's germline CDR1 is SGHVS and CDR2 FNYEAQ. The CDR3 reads CASSMGTSGKSSYNEQFF. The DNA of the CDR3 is TGTGCCAGCAGCATGGGGACTAGCGGGAAGAGCTCCTACAATGAGCAGTTCTTC.

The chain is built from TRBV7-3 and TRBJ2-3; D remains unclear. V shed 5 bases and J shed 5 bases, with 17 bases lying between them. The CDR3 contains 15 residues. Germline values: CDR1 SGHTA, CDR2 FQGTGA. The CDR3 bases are TGTGCCAGCAGCCTATCCGGCGGTAACGGAGATACGCAGTATTTT. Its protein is CASSLSGGNGDTQYF.

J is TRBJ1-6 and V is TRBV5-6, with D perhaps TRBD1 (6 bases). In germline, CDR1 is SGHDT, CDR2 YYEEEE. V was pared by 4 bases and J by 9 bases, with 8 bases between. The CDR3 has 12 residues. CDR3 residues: CASSVRGSPLHF. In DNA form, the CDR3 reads TGTGCCAGCAGCGTCAGGGGTTCACCCCTCCACTTT.

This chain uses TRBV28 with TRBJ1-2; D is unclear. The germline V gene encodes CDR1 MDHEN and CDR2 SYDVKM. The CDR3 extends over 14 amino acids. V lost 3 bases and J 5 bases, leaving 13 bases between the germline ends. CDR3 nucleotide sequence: TGTGCCAGCAGTTTGGGCTCAGTCTCGTATGGCTACACCTTC. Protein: CASSLGSVSYGYTF.

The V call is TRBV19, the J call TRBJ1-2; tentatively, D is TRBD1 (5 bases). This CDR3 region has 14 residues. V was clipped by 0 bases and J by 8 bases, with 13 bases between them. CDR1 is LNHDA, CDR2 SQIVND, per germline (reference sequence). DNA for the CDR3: TGTGCCAGTAGTATAGATTCCAGGGTTTACGGCTACACCTTC. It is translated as CASSIDSRVYGYTF.

In DNA, the CDR3 is TGTGCCAGCCGTGCACAGGGGCCTAGCACAGATACGCAGTATTTT. The encoded protein is CASRAQGPSTDTQYF. The rearrangement links TRBV19 to TRBJ2-3, with 7 bases that match TRBD1. Germline values: CDR1 LNHDA, CDR2 SQIVND (reference sequence). The CDR3 length is 15 residues. With V trimmed by 9 bases and J by 0 bases, 9 bases remained unmatched. The entire variable domain, with the rest obtained from reference TRBV19 and TRBJ2-3, is as follows: DGGITQSPKYLFRKEGQNVTLSCEQNLNHDAMYWYRQDPGQGLRLIYYSQIVNDFQKGDIAEGYSVSREKKESFPLTVTSAQKNPTAFYLCASRAQGPSTDTQYFGPGTRLTVL.

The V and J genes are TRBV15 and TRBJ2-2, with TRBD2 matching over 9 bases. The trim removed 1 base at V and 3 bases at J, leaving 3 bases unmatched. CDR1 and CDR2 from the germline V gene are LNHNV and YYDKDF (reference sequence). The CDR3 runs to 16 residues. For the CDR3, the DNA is TGTGCCACCAGCAGAGGGGGACTAGCCGACACCGGGGAGCTGTTTTTT. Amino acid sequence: CATSRGGLADTGELFF.

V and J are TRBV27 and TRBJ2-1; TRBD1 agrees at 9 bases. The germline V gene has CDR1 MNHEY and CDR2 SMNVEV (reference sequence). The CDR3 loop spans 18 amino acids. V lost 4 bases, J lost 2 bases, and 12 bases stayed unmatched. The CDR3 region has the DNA TGTGCCAGCAGTTGGATCACTCCACAGGGGGCAACCTACAATGAGCAGTTCTTC. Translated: CASSWITPQGATYNEQFF.

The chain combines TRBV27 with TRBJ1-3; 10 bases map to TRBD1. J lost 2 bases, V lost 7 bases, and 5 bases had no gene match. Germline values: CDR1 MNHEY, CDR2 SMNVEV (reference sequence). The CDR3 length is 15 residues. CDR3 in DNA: TGTGCCAGCAAAACCGGGACAGGGGCTGGAAACACCATATATTTT. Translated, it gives CASKTGTGAGNTIYF.

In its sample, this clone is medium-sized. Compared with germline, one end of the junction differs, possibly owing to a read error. The CDR3 sequence is CASSQGDRRVLF. As DNA, the CDR3 is TGCGCCAGCAGCCAAGGGGACAGGAGGGTCCTCTTT. The genes are TRBV4-3 and TRBJ1-1; 8 bases are a match to TRBD1. Germline CDR1 and CDR2: LGHNA and YSLEER. CDR3 length equals 12 residues.

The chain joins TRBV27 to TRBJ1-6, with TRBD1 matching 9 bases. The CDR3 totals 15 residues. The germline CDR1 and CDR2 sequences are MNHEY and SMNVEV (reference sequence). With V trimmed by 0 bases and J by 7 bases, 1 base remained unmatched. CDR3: CASSLSGTGNSPLHF. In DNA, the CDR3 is TGTGCCAGCAGTTTATCAGGGACAGGGAATTCACCCCTCCACTTT.

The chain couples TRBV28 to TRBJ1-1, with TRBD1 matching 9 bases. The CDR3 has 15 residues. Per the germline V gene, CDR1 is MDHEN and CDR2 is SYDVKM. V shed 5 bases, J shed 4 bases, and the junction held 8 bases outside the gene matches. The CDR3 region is CASSVNRGQGTEAFF. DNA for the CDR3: TGTGCCAGCAGTGTTAACAGGGGGCAGGGCACTGAAGCTTTCTTT.

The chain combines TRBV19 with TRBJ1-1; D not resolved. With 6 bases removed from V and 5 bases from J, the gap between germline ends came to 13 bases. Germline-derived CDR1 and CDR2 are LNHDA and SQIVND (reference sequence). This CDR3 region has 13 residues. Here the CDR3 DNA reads TGTGCCAGTAGGCGAAAGTGGTGGACTGAAGCTTTCTTT. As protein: CASRRKWWTEAFF.

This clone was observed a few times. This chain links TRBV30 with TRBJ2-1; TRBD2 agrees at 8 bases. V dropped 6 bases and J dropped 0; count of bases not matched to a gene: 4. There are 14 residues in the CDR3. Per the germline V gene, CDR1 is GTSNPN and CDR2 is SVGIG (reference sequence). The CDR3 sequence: CACGLAGSYNEQFF. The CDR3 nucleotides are TGTGCCTGTGGCCTAGCGGGCTCCTACAATGAGCAGTTCTTC.

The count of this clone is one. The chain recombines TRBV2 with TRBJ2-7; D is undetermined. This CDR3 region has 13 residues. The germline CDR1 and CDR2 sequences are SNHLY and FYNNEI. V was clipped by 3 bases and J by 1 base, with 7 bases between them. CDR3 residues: CASSENSSYEQYF. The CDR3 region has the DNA TGTGCCAGCAGTGAGAACAGTTCCTACGAGCAGTACTTC. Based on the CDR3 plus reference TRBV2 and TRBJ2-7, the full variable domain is EPEVTQTPSHQVTQMGQEVILRCVPISNHLYFYWYRQILGQKVEFLVSFYNNEISEKSEIFDDQFSVERPDGSNFTLKIRSTKLEDSAMYFCASSENSSYEQYFGPGTRLTVT.

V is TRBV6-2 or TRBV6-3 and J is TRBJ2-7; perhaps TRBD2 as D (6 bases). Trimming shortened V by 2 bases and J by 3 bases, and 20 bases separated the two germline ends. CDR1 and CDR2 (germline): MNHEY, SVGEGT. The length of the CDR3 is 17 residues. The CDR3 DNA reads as TGTGCCAGCAGTTACAAGTTCCCGAGACAGACTAGCTACGAGCAGTACTTC. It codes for CASSYKFPRQTSYEQYF.